This T cell receptor (beta chain) was found in a study of Ad26.COV2.S vaccination and SARS-CoV-2 variants. The repertoire was sequenced with immunoSEQ multiplex PCR; TCRdb's copy has only in-frame clones and lacks some. The repertoire holds around 350,000 clones, with under 95% as singletons. The CDR3 runs 12 residues. Trimming removed 1 base from V and 6 bases from J, with 3 bases in between. The germline gives CDR1 SGHVS, CDR2 FQNEAQ. This receptor was obtained from a human donor who had recovered from COVID-19. The sequences come from peripheral blood, collected after recovery from COVID-19. J is TRBJ2-2 and V is TRBV7-8; D is unresolved. CDR3 sequence: CASSLGAGELFF. Here the CDR3 DNA reads TGTGCCAGCAGCTTAGGGGCCGGGGAGCTGTTTTTT.